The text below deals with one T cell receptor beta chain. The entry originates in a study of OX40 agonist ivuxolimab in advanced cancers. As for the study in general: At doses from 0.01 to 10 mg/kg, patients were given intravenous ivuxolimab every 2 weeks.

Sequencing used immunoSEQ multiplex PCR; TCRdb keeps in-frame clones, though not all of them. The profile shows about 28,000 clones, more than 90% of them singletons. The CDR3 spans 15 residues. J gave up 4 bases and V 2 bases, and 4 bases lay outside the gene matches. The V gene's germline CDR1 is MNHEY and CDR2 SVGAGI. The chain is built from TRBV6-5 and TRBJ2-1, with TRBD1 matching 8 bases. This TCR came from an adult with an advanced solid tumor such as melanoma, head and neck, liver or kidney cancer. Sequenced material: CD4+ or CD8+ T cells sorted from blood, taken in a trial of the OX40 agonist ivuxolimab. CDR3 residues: CASSYGRQGYNEQFF. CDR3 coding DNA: TGTGCCAGCAGTTACGGCCGACAGGGGTACAATGAGCAGTTCTTC.